These 20 T cell receptor beta chains originate from one sample sequenced in a study of follicular helper T cells after annual influenza vaccination. The time point was: 2014-2015 season, pre-vaccination. Method: immunoSEQ multiplex PCR; TCRdb's copy keeps in-frame clones and lacks some. The data hold approximately 30,000 clones, with around 80% observed a single time. This material consisted of CXCR5+ CD38- circulating T follicular helper cells from blood, taken on the day of influenza vaccination. Subset defined: circulating Tfh, non-naive CD4+CXCR5+PD-1+ (ICOS+CD38+ or ICOS-CD38-). The receptors were gathered from an adult who received the influenza vaccine.

This clone was observed once. The chain couples TRBV6-5 to TRBJ1-1; D is unclear. The CDR3 has 14 residues. Germline values: CDR1 MNHEY, CDR2 SVGAGI. The V end lost 2 bases, the J end lost 0 bases, and 7 bases lay between the germline ends. The CDR3 is CASSYGRMNTEAFF. CDR3 sequence (DNA): TGTGCCAGCAGTTACGGCAGGATGAACACTGAAGCTTTCTTT.

This clone was counted only a few times. This rearrangement joins TRBV5-4 to TRBJ2-5; TRBD1 matches at 8 bases. The CDR3 has 15 amino acids. V gave up 4 bases and J gave up 5 bases; unmatched junction bases: 10. CDR1 SGHNT and CDR2 YYREEE come from the germline V gene (reference sequence). The chain's CDR3 is CASSPEDRAGETQYF. CDR3 DNA: TGTGCCAGCAGCCCCGAGGACAGGGCGGGGGAGACCCAGTACTTC. Together with reference TRBV5-4 and TRBJ2-5, the CDR3 gives the full variable domain: ETGVTQSPTHLIKTRGQQVTLRCSSQSGHNTVSWYQQALGQGPQFIFQYYREEENGRGNFPPRFSGLQFPNYSSELNVNALELDDSALYLCASSPEDRAGETQYFGPGTRLLVL.

This chain connects TRBV6-1 to TRBJ2-7; TRBD2 might be the D (5 bases). V lost 8 bases, J lost 2 bases, and 13 bases lay in between. The CDR3 covers 13 residues. Per germline, CDR1 MNHNS and CDR2 SASEGT. Written as DNA, the CDR3 is TGTGCCAGCGGAGCGGATGTCGCCTACGAGCAGTACTTC. Residues: CASGADVAYEQYF.

The chain joins TRBV7-9 to TRBJ1-4; D is unresolved. The CDR3 spans 14 residues. V was cut by 5 bases and J by 5 bases, with 12 bases left in between. Germline V gene lookup returns CDR1 SEHNR and CDR2 FQNEAQ (reference sequence). The DNA for the CDR3 is TGTGCCAGCAGCCCCCTTTCACAGAATGAAAAACTGTTTTTT. Encoded protein: CASSPLSQNEKLFF.

The chain has TRBV5-4 and TRBJ2-3; the D is unclear. Trimming cost V 1 base and J 2 bases, with 14 bases left between them. The germline V gene has CDR1 SGHNT and CDR2 YYREEE (reference sequence). The CDR3 consists of 16 residues. The CDR3 DNA follows: TGTGCCAGCAGCTTGTCAGTAGAGGTGTTCACAGATACGCAGTATTTT. Its protein is CASSLSVEVFTDTQYF. The whole variable domain, remainder taken from reference TRBV5-4 and TRBJ2-3, is ETGVTQSPTHLIKTRGQQVTLRCSSQSGHNTVSWYQQALGQGPQFIFQYYREEENGRGNFPPRFSGLQFPNYSSELNVNALELDDSALYLCASSLSVEVFTDTQYFGPGTRLTVL.

V gene TRBV19 combines with J gene TRBJ1-4; D not resolved. The V and J ends lost 3 bases and 8 bases respectively, with 10 bases between them. CDR3 length equals 13 residues. The germline V gene has CDR1 LNHDA and CDR2 SQIVND (reference sequence). The CDR3 nucleotides are TGTGCCAGTAGTATTAACGGAGGCGAAAAACTGTTTTTT. Its translation is CASSINGGEKLFF.

The chain links TRBV10-3 to TRBJ1-6; TRBD1 is a possible D gene (5 bases). The V gene lost 11 bases and the J gene lost 9 bases, with 17 bases spanning the gap. Germline loops: CDR1 ENHRY, CDR2 SYGVKD. This CDR3 has 13 residues. CDR3 in DNA: TGTGCCCCCTGGCGGGGCGAGGGTTCACCCCTCCACTTT. This encodes CAPWRGEGSPLHF.

The chain carries TRBV7-8 and TRBJ2-3; TRBD2 agrees at 9 bases. This CDR3 has 17 residues. The V segment lost 1 base and the J segment 6 bases; nucleotides outside the gene matches: 11. In germline, CDR1 is SGHVS, CDR2 FQNEAQ. The CDR3 spells CASSLGVGLAGADTQYF. The CDR3 DNA reads as TGTGCCAGCAGCTTAGGGGTCGGATTAGCGGGAGCGGATACGCAGTATTTT. The whole variable domain, remainder taken from reference TRBV7-8 and TRBJ2-3, is GAGVSQSPRYKVAKRGQDVALRCDPISGHVSLFWYQQALGQGPEFLTYFQNEAQLDKSGLPSDRFFAERPEGSVSTLKIQRTQQEDSAVYLCASSLGVGLAGADTQYFGPGTRLTVL.

This CDR3 reads CASSQTTGAGANVLTF. The CDR3 DNA sequence: TGTGCCAGCAGCCAAACGACCGGAGCTGGGGCCAACGTCCTGACTTTC. V is TRBV7-9 and J is TRBJ2-6; D is unclear. The germline V gene encodes CDR1 SEHNR and CDR2 FQNEAQ (reference sequence). The CDR3 extends over 16 amino acids. V lost 5 bases, J lost 2 bases, and 13 bases lay in between. Based on the CDR3 plus reference TRBV7-9 and TRBJ2-6, the full variable domain is DTGVSQNPRHKITKRGQNVTFRCDPISEHNRLYWYRQTLGQGPEFLTYFQNEAQLEKSRLLSDRFSAERPKGSFSTLEIQRTEQGDSAMYLCASSQTTGAGANVLTFGAGSRLTVL.

This clone was seen only once. The rearrangement joins TRBV19 to TRBJ1-4; the D is unclear. With 5 bases removed from V and 0 bases from J, the gap between germline ends came to 10 bases. CDR1 is LNHDA, CDR2 SQIVND, per germline (reference sequence). The CDR3 extends over 15 amino acids. CDR3 in amino acids: CASSAQVSTNEKLFF. CDR3 bases: TGTGCCAGTAGTGCCCAGGTCTCAACTAATGAAAAACTGTTTTTT.

The rearrangement links TRBV10-3 to TRBJ2-1, with 7 nucleotides matching TRBD1. The CDR3 sequence is 15 residues long. V shed 0 bases, J shed 8 bases, and the junction held 7 bases outside the gene matches. Looked up from germline, CDR1 is ENHRY and CDR2 is SYGVKD. In DNA form, the CDR3 reads TGTGCCATCAGTGAGTCTGTAGGGGGCAGTGATGAGCAGTTCTTC. Translated: CAISESVGGSDEQFF.

With regard to this clone: One junction end disagrees with the germline gene, perhaps due to a read error. The identical CDR3 is also encoded by other nucleotide sequences in the sample. This chain connects TRBV5-8 to TRBJ1-4; tentatively, D is TRBD1 (5 bases). Germline values: CDR1 SGHTS, CDR2 YDEGEE. CDR3 length equals 13 residues. CDR3 region: CASSLWGGEKLFF. For the CDR3, the DNA is TGTGCCAGCAGCTTGTGGGGGGGAGAAAAACTGTTTTTC.

The chain combines TRBV6-5 with TRBJ1-6, with D perhaps matching TRBD1 (6 bases). Trimming took 8 bases from V and 8 from J, leaving 19 bases between them. Germline CDR1 MNHEY, CDR2 SVGAGI. The CDR3 has 15 residues. The CDR3 bases are TGTGCCAGCTGCCGAGGGGGTGAAGGGGATTCACCCCTCCACTTT. It translates to CASCRGGEGDSPLHF.

The chain couples TRBV19 to TRBJ2-7; 7 nucleotides line up with TRBD1. CDR3 size: 15 residues. CDR1 and CDR2 (germline): LNHDA, SQIVND (reference sequence). V lost 6 bases, J lost 3 bases, and 11 bases stayed unmatched. The CDR3 region has the DNA TGTGCCAGTAGGCAGGTTAAAGGGGGCATCTACGAGCAGTACTTC. It codes for CASRQVKGGIYEQYF.

This chain connects TRBV9 to TRBJ2-3, with 9 nucleotides matching TRBD2. The CDR3 covers 16 residues. CDR1 and CDR2 from the germline V gene are SGDLS and YYNGEE. The V and J ends lost 4 bases and 2 bases, in that order; junction bases with no gene match: 8. The CDR3 sequence: CASSWKSGGHTDTQYF. The DNA for the CDR3 is TGTGCCAGCAGCTGGAAGAGCGGGGGGCACACAGATACGCAGTATTTT.

The genes are TRBV7-2 and TRBJ1-5, with D possibly matching TRBD1 (6 bases). The V gene lost 2 bases and the J gene lost 4 bases, with 6 bases spanning the gap. This CDR3 region has 13 residues. Germline-derived CDR1 and CDR2 are SGHTA and FQGNSA. The CDR3 region has the DNA TGTGCCAGCAGCTTAACAGGGAATCAGCCCCAGCATTTT. Its protein is CASSLTGNQPQHF.

This chain links TRBV2 with TRBJ2-5; D call uncertain. From germline, CDR1 is SNHLY and CDR2 FYNNEI. V was shortened by 11 bases and J by 2 bases, with 12 bases between the two germline ends. The CDR3 has 12 amino acids. The CDR3 nucleotides are TGTGCCTCCCTGGGCAGGCAAGAGACCCAGTACTTC. Encoded protein: CASLGRQETQYF. Supplemented by reference TRBV2 and TRBJ2-5, the full variable domain reads EPEVTQTPSHQVTQMGQEVILRCVPISNHLYFYWYRQILGQKVEFLVSFYNNEISEKSEIFDDQFSVERPDGSNFTLKIRSTKLEDSAMYFCASLGRQETQYFGPGTRLLVL.

This rearrangement joins TRBV5-1 to TRBJ2-3; D is perhaps TRBD1 (5 bases). CDR1 and CDR2 from the germline V gene are SGHRS and YFSETQ. This CDR3 comprises 16 residues. Trimming stripped 3 bases from V and 0 bases from J, with 14 bases between. The CDR3 coding sequence is TGCGCCAGCAGCTCTCCAGGGTCAACTAGCACAGATACGCAGTATTTT. Amino acids: CASSSPGSTSTDTQYF.

V gene TRBV7-9 combines with J gene TRBJ1-4, with D possibly matching TRBD1 (6 bases). Looked up from germline, CDR1 is SEHNR and CDR2 is FQNEAQ (reference sequence). Trimming removed 4 bases at V and 10 bases at J, with 13 bases between. The CDR3 runs to 13 residues. Here the CDR3 reads CASSYDTGSKLFF. Written as DNA, the CDR3 is TGTGCCAGCAGCTACGACACAGGGTCAAAACTGTTTTTT. Full variable domain (outside the CDR3, taken from reference TRBV7-9 and TRBJ1-4): DTGVSQNPRHKITKRGQNVTFRCDPISEHNRLYWYRQTLGQGPEFLTYFQNEAQLEKSRLLSDRFSAERPKGSFSTLEIQRTEQGDSAMYLCASSYDTGSKLFFGSGTQLSVL.

This chain connects TRBV30 to TRBJ1-1, with TRBD1 matching 7 bases. With V trimmed by 2 bases and J by 6 bases, 12 bases remained unmatched. Germline V gene lookup returns CDR1 GTSNPN and CDR2 SVGIG (reference sequence). This CDR3 region has 15 residues. This CDR3 is CAWSLPQTGFPEAFF. In nucleotides, the CDR3 is TGTGCCTGGAGTCTACCTCAGACAGGGTTCCCTGAAGCTTTCTTT. Based on the CDR3 plus reference TRBV30 and TRBJ1-1, the full variable domain is SQTIHQWPATLVQPVGSPLSLECTVEGTSNPNLYWYRQAAGRGLQLLFYSVGIGQISSEVPQNLSASRPQDRQFILSSKKLLLSDSGFYLCAWSLPQTGFPEAFFGQGTRLTVV.